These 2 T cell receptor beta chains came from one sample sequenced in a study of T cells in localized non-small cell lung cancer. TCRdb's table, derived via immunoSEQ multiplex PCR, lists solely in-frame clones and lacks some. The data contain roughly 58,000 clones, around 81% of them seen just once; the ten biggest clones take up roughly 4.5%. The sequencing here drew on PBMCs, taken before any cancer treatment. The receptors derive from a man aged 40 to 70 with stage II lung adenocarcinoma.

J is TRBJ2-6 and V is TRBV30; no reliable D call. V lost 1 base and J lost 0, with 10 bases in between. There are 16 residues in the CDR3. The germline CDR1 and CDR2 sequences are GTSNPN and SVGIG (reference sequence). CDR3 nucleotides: TGTGCCTGGAGTGATAGAGCCTACTCTGGGGCCAACGTCCTGACTTTC. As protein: CAWSDRAYSGANVLTF.

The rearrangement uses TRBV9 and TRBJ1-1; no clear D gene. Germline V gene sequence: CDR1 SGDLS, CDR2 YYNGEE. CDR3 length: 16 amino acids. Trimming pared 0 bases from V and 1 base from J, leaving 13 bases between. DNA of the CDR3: TGTGCCAGCAGCGTAGAGGTGTCTCCAGGGAACACTGAAGCTTTCTTT. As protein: CASSVEVSPGNTEAFF.